This T cell receptor beta chain was observed in a study of cytomegalovirus exposure and HLA in healthy donors. Study in general: HLA-typed donors were the source of about 81 million unique TCRs held in an early data release. Study-wide points: Productive status was seen about 90% or about 30% of the time for most TCR beta V segments in an earlier analysis.

In the PCR, 60 Vbeta and 13 Jbeta primers were used. Under the authors' procedure: In a later analysis, the count reached some 75 million unique TCR beta chains, with about 9.9 million shared. Produced via immunoSEQ multiplex PCR; TCRdb's table is partial and in-frame only. V and J calls and clone size are those listed in that table; D and trimming were worked out from the DNA. The sample holds 150,000 to 200,000 clones, roughly 85% seen once. The CDR3 loop spans 17 amino acids. Germline CDR1 and CDR2: KGHSH and LQKENI. V gave up 2 bases and J gave up 8 bases; unmatched junction bases: 13. On this clone: The antigen is not known.

V is TRBV18 and J is TRBJ1-4; 8 positions match TRBD1. The sequencing sample was made of PBMCs. The clonotype was recovered from a woman in her twenties or thirties in good health and CMV-seropositive. The CDR3 protein is CASSPIQGAGMAEKLFF. CDR3 coding DNA: TGTGCCAGCTCACCAATCCAGGGGGCGGGTATGGCGGAAAAACTGTTTTTT.